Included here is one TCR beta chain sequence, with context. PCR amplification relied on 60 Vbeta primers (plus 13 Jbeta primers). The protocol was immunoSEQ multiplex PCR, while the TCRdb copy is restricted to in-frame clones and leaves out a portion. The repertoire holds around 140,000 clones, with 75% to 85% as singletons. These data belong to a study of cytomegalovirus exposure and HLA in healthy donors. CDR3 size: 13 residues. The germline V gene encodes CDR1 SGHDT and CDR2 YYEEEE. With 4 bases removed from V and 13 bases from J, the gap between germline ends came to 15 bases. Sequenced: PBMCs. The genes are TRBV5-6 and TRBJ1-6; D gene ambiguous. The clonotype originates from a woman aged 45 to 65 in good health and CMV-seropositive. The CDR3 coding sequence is TGTGCCAGCAGCCTTTTGGCAGGATCTCCCCTCCACTTT. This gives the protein CASSLLAGSPLHF.